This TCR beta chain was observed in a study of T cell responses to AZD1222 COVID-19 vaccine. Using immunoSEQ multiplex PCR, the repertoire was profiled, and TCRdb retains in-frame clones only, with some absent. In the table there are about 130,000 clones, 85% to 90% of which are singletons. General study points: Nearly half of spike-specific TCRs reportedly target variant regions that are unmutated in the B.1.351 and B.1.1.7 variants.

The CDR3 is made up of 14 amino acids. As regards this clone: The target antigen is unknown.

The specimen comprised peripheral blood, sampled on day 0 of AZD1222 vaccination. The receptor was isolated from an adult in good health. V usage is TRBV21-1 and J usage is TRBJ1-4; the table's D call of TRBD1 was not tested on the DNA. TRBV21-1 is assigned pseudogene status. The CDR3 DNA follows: TGTGCCAGCAGCATCGACAGGGTTGACGAAAAACTGTTTTTT. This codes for CASSIDRVDEKLFF.